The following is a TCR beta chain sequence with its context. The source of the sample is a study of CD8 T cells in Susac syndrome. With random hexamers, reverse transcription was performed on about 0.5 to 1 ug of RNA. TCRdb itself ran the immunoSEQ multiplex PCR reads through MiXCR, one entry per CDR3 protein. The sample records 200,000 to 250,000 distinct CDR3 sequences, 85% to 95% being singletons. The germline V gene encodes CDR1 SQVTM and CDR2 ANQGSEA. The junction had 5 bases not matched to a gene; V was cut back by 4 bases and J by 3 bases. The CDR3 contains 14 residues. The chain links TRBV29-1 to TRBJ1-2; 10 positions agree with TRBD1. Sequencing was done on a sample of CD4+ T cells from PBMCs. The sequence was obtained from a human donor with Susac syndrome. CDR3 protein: CSVGTGGRDYGYTF. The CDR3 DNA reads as TGCAGCGTTGGGACAGGGGGTAGGGACTATGGCTACACCTTC.